This passage covers 11 T cell receptor beta chains from one sample sequenced in a study of T cell responses to AZD1222 COVID-19 vaccine. Sequenced by immunoSEQ multiplex PCR; TCRdb stores in-frame clones only, minus some. The repertoire includes 130,000 to 150,000 clones, more than 85% of them detected once, and less than 2% sits in the top ten. This specimen consisted of peripheral blood, obtained on day 0 of AZD1222 vaccination. The receptors were sampled from an adult in good health.

This clone has just one count. The chain carries TRBV3-1 (or the pseudogene TRBV3-2) and TRBJ1-1; unclear D gene. This CDR3 contains 15 residues. V lost 0 bases, J lost 1 base, and 9 bases lay in between. The germline CDR1 and CDR2 sequences are LGHDT and YNNKEL (reference sequence). The CDR3 protein is CASSQDRSQNTEAFF. The CDR3 nucleotides are TGTGCCAGCAGCCAAGATCGAAGTCAGAACACTGAAGCTTTCTTT.

The J gene is TRBJ2-7, the V gene TRBV27, with a weak D call TRBD2 (6 bases). V gave up 1 base and J gave up 2 bases, with 12 bases separating them. Germline CDR1 reads MNHEY; CDR2 reads SMNVEV (reference sequence). This CDR3 is 15 amino acids long. This CDR3 reads CASSLYGSGAYEQYF. CDR3 sequence (DNA): TGTGCCAGCAGTTTATACGGGAGTGGGGCCTACGAGCAGTACTTC.

This clone was counted once. The chain combines TRBV11-2 with TRBJ2-3; 9 bases map to TRBD1. CDR3 length: 16 residues. Germline loops: CDR1 SGHAT, CDR2 FQNNGV. V lost 4 bases, J lost 2 bases, and 7 bases stayed unmatched. The CDR3 region is CASSSRTGALTDTQYF. The CDR3 region has the DNA TGTGCCAGCAGCTCCCGGACAGGGGCCCTCACAGATACGCAGTATTTT.

The chain is built from TRBV11-2 and TRBJ2-3; 9 nucleotides match TRBD2. The CDR3 is made up of 17 amino acids. Per germline, CDR1 SGHAT and CDR2 FQNNGV. J lost 6 bases, V lost 1 base, and 11 bases had no gene match. The CDR3 sequence is CASSLAHGLARRDTQYF. The CDR3 DNA reads as TGTGCCAGCAGCTTAGCTCACGGACTAGCGAGAAGGGATACGCAGTATTTT.

The V gene is TRBV27, the J gene TRBJ1-2; D possibly corresponds to TRBD1 (6 bases). V lost 3 bases to trimming and J lost 4 bases, with 9 bases between them. The V gene's germline CDR1 is MNHEY and CDR2 SMNVEV (reference sequence). The CDR3 has 13 residues. CDR3 residues: CASSFTGAYGYTF. CDR3 sequence (DNA): TGTGCCAGCAGTTTTACGGGGGCCTATGGCTACACCTTC.

V gene TRBV7-3 combines with J gene TRBJ2-1; 8 nucleotides match TRBD1. The CDR3 loop spans 15 amino acids. After removal of 1 base from V and 4 bases from J, the junction contained 3 bases not matched to a gene. Germline V gene lookup returns CDR1 SGHTA and CDR2 FQGTGA. CDR3: CASSLNGQGYNEQFF. The CDR3 DNA sequence: TGTGCCAGCAGCTTAAACGGACAGGGTTACAATGAGCAGTTCTTC.

This clone came up once. This rearrangement joins TRBV11-2 to TRBJ2-2; 11 bases line up with TRBD2. CDR1 and CDR2 (germline): SGHAT, FQNNGV. J lost 2 bases, V lost 1 base, and 6 bases had no gene match. This CDR3 contains 18 residues. CDR3 in DNA: TGTGCCAGCAGCTTAGTGATAGCGGGGGGGCCAAACACCGGGGAGCTGTTTTTT. Translated: CASSLVIAGGPNTGELFF.

V and J are TRBV9 and TRBJ2-6; 10 nucleotides line up with TRBD1. CDR1 and CDR2 from the germline V gene are SGDLS and YYNGEE. The CDR3 runs to 18 residues. The V gene end was trimmed by 3 bases and the J gene end by 2 bases; junction bases not matched to a gene: 8. CDR3 residues: CASSDQTGGITGANVLTF. The CDR3 DNA sequence: TGTGCCAGCAGCGACCAGACAGGGGGCATCACTGGGGCCAACGTCCTGACTTTC.

The chain couples TRBV18 to TRBJ1-1; 9 bases are shared with TRBD1. The V and J ends lost 4 bases and 2 bases, in that order; junction bases with no gene match: 14. Germline V lookup: CDR1 KGHSH, CDR2 LQKENI. CDR3 length: 18 residues. CDR3: CASSQTLQGALLNTEAFF. The CDR3 region has the DNA TGTGCCAGCTCACAGACGTTACAGGGGGCCCTTTTAAACACTGAAGCTTTCTTT.

The J gene is TRBJ2-3, the V gene TRBV7-2, with D possibly matching TRBD2 (6 bases). V was trimmed by 0 bases and J by 2 bases, leaving 15 bases between them. The germline V gene has CDR1 SGHTA and CDR2 FQGNSA. The CDR3 runs to 17 residues. The CDR3 bases are TGTGCCAGCAGCTTAGCTGGAGTAGCGGCCCCCACAGATACGCAGTATTTT. Its translation is CASSLAGVAAPTDTQYF.

The CDR3 DNA is TGCGCCAGCAGCTCCCAATCAGTGAGGACTGAAGCTTTCTTT. It specifies CASSSQSVRTEAFF. This chain connects TRBV5-1 to TRBJ1-1, with D uncertain. V was trimmed by 3 bases and J by 5 bases, leaving 14 bases between them. This CDR3 has 14 residues. Germline V CDR1 and CDR2: SGHRS, YFSETQ. Variable domain in full (rest from reference TRBV5-1 and TRBJ1-1): KAGVTQTPRYLIKTRGQQVTLSCSPISGHRSVSWYQQTPGQGLQFLFEYFSETQRNKGNFPGRFSGRQFSNSRSEMNVSTLELGDSALYLCASSSQSVRTEAFFGQGTRLTVV.